This entry is about one T cell receptor (beta chain). In the study's own analysis: From reference gene primer amplification, estimates of nucleated cell counts were derived. This table comes from immunoSEQ multiplex PCR, and its TCRdb copy is limited to in-frame clones, with some not included. Clone size and the V and J calls come from that table; the DNA yielded D and trimming. Of 75,000 to 90,000 clones in the sample, around 85% were seen once. The germline CDR1 and CDR2 sequences are SGDLS and YYNGEE. V lost 0 bases, J lost 9 bases, and 9 bases stayed unmatched. The CDR3 runs to 16 residues. The data are from a study of blood T cell repertoires in COVID-19. Study as a whole: Whether acute or convalescent, the COVID-19 samples came from the United States, Italy and Spain. The cDNA or gDNA used as material had been derived from T cells, B-cell-depleted T cells, or PBMCs.

The chain uses TRBV9 and TRBJ2-1, with 10 bases aligning to TRBD2. The receptor's source is a man older than 75 with active or convalescent COVID-19. The specimen was peripheral blood. The CDR3 region has the DNA TGTGCCAGCAGCGTAGTGGCTAGCGGGAGTCCGTTTGAGCAGTTCTTC. This encodes CASSVVASGSPFEQFF. The variable domain in full, with the rest retrieved from reference TRBV9 and TRBJ2-1, is DSGVTQTPKHLITATGQRVTLRCSPRSGDLSVYWYQQSLDQGLQFLIQYYNGEERAKGNILERFSAQQFPDLHSELNLSSLELGDSALYFCASSVVASGSPFEQFFGPGTRLTVL.